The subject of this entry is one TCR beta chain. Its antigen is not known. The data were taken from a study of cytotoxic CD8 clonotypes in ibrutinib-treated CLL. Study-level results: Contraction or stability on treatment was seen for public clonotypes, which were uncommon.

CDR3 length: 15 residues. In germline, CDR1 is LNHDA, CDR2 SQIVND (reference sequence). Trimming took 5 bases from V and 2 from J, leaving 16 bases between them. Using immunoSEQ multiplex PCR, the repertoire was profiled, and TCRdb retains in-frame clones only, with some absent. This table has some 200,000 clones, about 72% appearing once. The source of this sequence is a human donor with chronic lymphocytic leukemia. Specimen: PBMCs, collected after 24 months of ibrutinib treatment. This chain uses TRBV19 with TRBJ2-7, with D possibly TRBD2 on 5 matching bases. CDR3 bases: TGTGCCAGTAGTCCCGGGATATTTATTACCTACGAGCAGTACTTC. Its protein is CASSPGIFITYEQYF.